The 24 T cell receptor beta chains reported below all come from one sample, sequenced in a study of regulatory T cells in long-lasting Graves disease. Time point here: newly diagnosed GD, antithyroid drugs for less than 3 months. TCR sequences were obtained from RNA taken from PBMCs. Construction of TCR beta libraries relied on iRepertoire HTBI primers and on Arm-PCR targeting CDR3 regions. TCRdb reprocessed the multiplex PCR reads with MiXCR, giving one entry per CDR3 protein. The top ten hold roughly 10% of the sample, which has hundreds of thousands of distinct CDR3 sequences, approximately 13% seen once. The same sample was also studied in work on T cells in Graves' hyperthyroidism and ophthalmopathy.

The sequencing here drew on peripheral blood mononuclear cells (PBMCs), taken at new diagnosis, from a patient treated with antithyroid drugs. Receptors were obtained from a man aged 30 to 45 with Graves disease.

In its sample, this clonotype was seen many times. The rearrangement uses TRBV6-2 or TRBV6-3 and TRBJ2-2, with D uncertain. Germline assignment: CDR1 MNHEY and CDR2 SVGEGT. With 5 bases removed from V and 0 bases from J, the gap between germline ends came to 10 bases. The CDR3 contains 15 residues. Here the CDR3 DNA reads TGTGCCAGCAGTCGCCTCCTCGCGAACACCGGGGAGCTGTTTTTT. Translation: CASSRLLANTGELFF.

This clonotype has ten or more counts. This sequence joins TRBV13 and TRBJ1-1; D gene ambiguous. CDR3 length equals 15 residues. Deletions cut 2 bases from V and 3 bases from J, with 13 bases between. Germline assignment: CDR1 PRHDT and CDR2 FYEKMQ (reference sequence). CDR3: CASSLIVWEDTEAFF. In DNA, the CDR3 is TGTGCCAGCAGCTTAATAGTCTGGGAAGACACTGAAGCTTTCTTT. The variable domain in full, with the rest retrieved from reference TRBV13 and TRBJ1-1, is AAGVIQSPRHLIKEKRETATLKCYPIPRHDTVYWYQQGPGQDPQFLISFYEKMQSDKGSIPDRFSAQQFSDYHSELNMSSLELGDSALYFCASSLIVWEDTEAFFGQGTRLTVV.

A few counts support this clonotype. The V call is TRBV24-1, the J call TRBJ2-5; D gene unclear. The germline V gene has CDR1 KGHDR and CDR2 SFDVKD. CDR3 length: 15 residues. V lost 4 bases and J 2 bases, leaving 13 bases between the germline ends. CDR3 coding DNA: TGTGCCACCAGTGAAGCCGTGACGGCACAAGAGACCCAGTACTTC. Translation: CATSEAVTAQETQYF.

The DNA for the CDR3 is TGTGCCAGCAGTTACCTGCCTAGCGGTTACCACAATGAGCAGTTCTTC. Encoded protein: CASSYLPSGYHNEQFF. V usage is TRBV6-5 and J usage is TRBJ2-1; 7 nucleotides match TRBD2. The CDR3 contains 16 residues. V shed 2 bases, J shed 5 bases, and the junction held 9 bases outside the gene matches. Per the germline V gene, CDR1 is MNHEY and CDR2 is SVGAGI.

V and J are TRBV18 and TRBJ1-5; possibly TRBD1 for D (6 bases). CDR3 length: 14 residues. Trimming left V 6 bases short and J 4 bases short, with 13 bases between. Germline V CDR1 and CDR2: KGHSH, LQKENI. The CDR3 sequence: CASSEIQGNQPQHF. For the CDR3, the DNA is TGTGCCAGCTCGGAGATTCAGGGGAATCAGCCCCAGCATTTT.

This clonotype came up many times. The chain uses TRBV11-2 and TRBJ2-7; D gene uncertain. Germline V gives CDR1 SGHAT, CDR2 FQNNGV. This CDR3 spans 13 amino acids. V was cut by 3 bases and J by 6 bases, with 12 bases left in between. CDR3 DNA sequence: TGTGCCAGCAGCTTGGGCAGTTCGGGCGAGCAGTACTTC. It translates to CASSLGSSGEQYF.

This clonotype was detected ten times or more. This sequence joins TRBV11-2 and TRBJ1-4; 7 nucleotides align to TRBD1. The ends lost 4 bases at V and 0 bases at J; junction bases unmatched: 2. CDR1 SGHAT and CDR2 FQNNGV come from the germline V gene. CDR3 size: 15 residues. For the CDR3, the DNA is TGTGCCAGCAGCTCAGGGACAGCAACTAATGAAAAACTGTTTTTT. Translating gives CASSSGTATNEKLFF. Together with reference TRBV11-2 and TRBJ1-4, the CDR3 gives the full variable domain: EAGVAQSPRYKIIEKRQSVAFWCNPISGHATLYWYQQILGQGPKLLIQFQNNGVVDDSQLPKDRFSAERLKGVDSTLKIQPAKLEDSAVYLCASSSGTATNEKLFFGSGTQLSVL.

The table lists this clonotype with many counts. J is TRBJ2-1 and V is TRBV5-1; TRBD2 is a possible D gene (6 bases). This CDR3 region has 14 residues. CDR1 is SGHRS and CDR2 is YFSETQ in the germline V gene. Trimming cost V 3 bases and J 4 bases, with 11 bases left between them. The CDR3: CASSWEAGYNEQFF. The CDR3 DNA reads as TGCGCCAGCAGCTGGGAGGCGGGGTACAATGAGCAGTTCTTC.

This clonotype was counted a few times. This rearrangement joins TRBV6-6 to TRBJ2-5; 7 positions match TRBD2. The CDR3 length is 15 residues. Germline CDR1 is MNHNY and CDR2 is SVGAGI (reference sequence). With 0 bases clipped from V and 5 bases from J, the junction kept 6 bases outside the gene matches. The CDR3 DNA reads TGTGCCAGCAGTTACTCGACTAGCAGCGATGAGACCCAGTACTTC. Its protein product is CASSYSTSSDETQYF.

This clonotype was observed many times. One end of the junction is discordant with germline, which a read error may explain. J is TRBJ2-7 and V is TRBV28, with TRBD1 matching 7 bases. Germline assignment: CDR1 MDHEN and CDR2 SYDVKM. The CDR3 covers 14 residues. The CDR3 bases are TGTGCCAGCCCTAGGGGGCAGGAGAACTACAAGCAGTACTTC. It is translated as CASPRGQENYKQYF.

V and J are TRBV5-1 and TRBJ2-5; either TRBD1 or TRBD2 may supply D (7 bases each). Trimming removed 4 bases from V and 4 bases from J, with 14 bases in between. Per the germline V gene, CDR1 is SGHRS and CDR2 is YFSETQ. The CDR3 sequence is 14 residues long. The CDR3 here is CASSATGRVETQYF. The DNA of the CDR3 is TGCGCCAGCAGCGCGACAGGGAGGGTAGAGACCCAGTACTTC. The full variable domain, rest sourced from reference TRBV5-1 and TRBJ2-5, is KAGVTQTPRYLIKTRGQQVTLSCSPISGHRSVSWYQQTPGQGLQFLFEYFSETQRNKGNFPGRFSGRQFSNSRSEMNVSTLELGDSALYLCASSATGRVETQYFGPGTRLLVL.

In its sample, this clonotype was seen a few times. The chain links TRBV6-5 to TRBJ2-7, with 10 bases lining up with TRBD1. The length of the CDR3 is 16 residues. The V and J ends lost 0 bases and 5 bases, in that order; junction bases with no gene match: 7. Germline lookup yields CDR1 MNHEY and CDR2 SVGAGI. The CDR3 sequence is CASSYSEGTGAHEQYF. The CDR3 bases are TGTGCCAGCAGTTACTCGGAGGGGACAGGGGCCCACGAGCAGTACTTC.

The chain carries TRBV5-1 and TRBJ2-5; D is uncertain. Germline loops: CDR1 SGHRS, CDR2 YFSETQ. Trimming pared 4 bases from V and 5 bases from J, leaving 15 bases between. This CDR3 has 14 residues. CDR3 amino acids: CASSPGPSGETQYF. For the CDR3, the DNA is TGCGCCAGCAGCCCTGGCCCCTCCGGGGAGACCCAGTACTTC.

There are many counts of this clonotype. V and J are TRBV2 and TRBJ2-3; the match to TRBD1 covers 9 bases. The CDR3 spans 17 residues. The J segment lost 4 bases and the V segment lost 5 bases, leaving 13 bases of the junction unmatched. CDR1 and CDR2 (germline): SNHLY, FYNNEI. CDR3 DNA sequence: TGTGCCAGCAGTTACTCGAAAGGGGACAGGGCACCAGATACGCAGTATTTT. This encodes CASSYSKGDRAPDTQYF.

This clonotype was detected many times. The chain has TRBV9 and TRBJ1-5; D not certain. V gave up 3 bases and J gave up 4 bases, with 14 bases separating them. This CDR3 contains 15 residues. CDR1 SGDLS and CDR2 YYNGEE come from the germline V gene. The CDR3 is CASSGLSSTNQPQHF. The CDR3 bases are TGTGCCAGCAGCGGTCTCTCATCCACTAATCAGCCCCAGCATTTT.

A note on this clonotype: It differs at one base from a far larger clone, so likely a read error. The chain has TRBV28 and TRBJ1-6, with 7 bases that match TRBD1. With V trimmed by 3 bases and J by 8 bases, 7 bases remained unmatched. CDR3 length: 15 amino acids. Germline values: CDR1 MDHEN, CDR2 SYDVKM. CDR3 residues: CASSFTTGSDSPLHF. CDR3 in DNA: TGTGCCAGCAGTTTCACGACAGGGAGTGATTCACCCCTCCACTTT.

The CDR3 region is CASSLTRVNTGELFF. CDR3 DNA: TGTGCCAGCAGCTTAACCAGGGTGAACACCGGGGAGCTGTTTTTT. V and J are TRBV9 and TRBJ2-2; a weak D match, TRBD1 (5 bases). This CDR3 contains 15 residues. V lost 4 bases and J 1 base, leaving 11 bases between the germline ends. CDR1 and CDR2 from the germline V gene are SGDLS and YYNGEE.

This clonotype was observed at least ten times. The rearrangement uses TRBV12-3 or TRBV12-4 and TRBJ1-5, with D possibly being TRBD1 (5 bases). The V gene lost 7 bases and the J gene lost 6 bases, with 10 bases spanning the gap. The CDR3 length is 12 residues. The CDR3, as DNA: TGTGCCAGCACCGGGGGACTTCAGCCCCAGCATTTT. Amino acids: CASTGGLQPQHF.

The V call is TRBV7-2, the J call TRBJ2-7, with 9 bases fitting TRBD1. Germline V lookup: CDR1 SGHTA, CDR2 FQGNSA. The CDR3 covers 14 residues. The trim removed 3 bases at V and 3 bases at J, leaving 3 bases unmatched. The chain's CDR3 is CASSFRDRVYEQYF. CDR3 DNA: TGTGCCAGCAGCTTTCGGGACAGGGTCTACGAGCAGTACTTC.

The J gene is TRBJ2-3, the V gene TRBV5-4; the D is unclear. Trimming removed 3 bases at V and 5 bases at J, with 4 bases between. This CDR3 is 11 amino acids long. The germline CDR1 and CDR2 sequences are SGHNT and YYREEE (reference sequence). The DNA of the CDR3 is TGTGCCAGCAGCTCCATAGATACGCAGTATTTT. Residues: CASSSIDTQYF.

Many counts were recorded for this clonotype. The chain couples TRBV20-1 to TRBJ2-7, with 10 positions matching TRBD1. The CDR3 contains 14 residues. The V and J ends lost 3 bases and 5 bases, in that order; junction bases with no gene match: 7. CDR1 and CDR2 from the germline V gene are DFQATT and SNEGSKA (reference sequence). In nucleotides, the CDR3 is TGCAGTGCTAGCTTCGGGACAGGGGATGACGAGCAGTACTTC. Translated, it gives CSASFGTGDDEQYF.

The rearrangement uses TRBV6-5 and TRBJ2-1; 10 bases fit TRBD2. The CDR3 length is 16 residues. J was trimmed by 6 bases and V by 0 bases; bases with no gene match: 5. CDR1 is MNHEY and CDR2 is SVGAGI in the germline V gene. The CDR3 nucleotides are TGTGCCAGCAGTTACTCTGAGCGGGAGGGCCCCAATGAGCAGTTCTTC. Translated, it gives CASSYSEREGPNEQFF.

This clonotype was counted many times. The chain is built from TRBV29-1 and TRBJ1-2, with 7 bases identical to TRBD1. CDR3 length equals 12 residues. V lost 7 bases to trimming and J lost 2 bases; unmatched junction nucleotides: 4. CDR1 and CDR2 from the germline V gene are SQVTM and ANQGSEA. This CDR3 reads CSARDSNYGYTF. The CDR3, as DNA: TGCAGCGCCAGGGACAGCAACTATGGCTACACCTTC.

This clonotype has ten or more counts. The gene calls are TRBV30 and TRBJ1-1; a weak D match, TRBD1 (5 bases). The CDR3 covers 13 residues. CDR1 and CDR2 (germline): GTSNPN, SVGIG (reference sequence). V shed 6 bases and J shed 2 bases, with 13 bases lying between them. DNA of the CDR3: TGTGCCTGTCGTGCAGGGTCTAACACTGAAGCTTTCTTT. Protein: CACRAGSNTEAFF.